This T cell receptor beta chain is from a study of technical replicates of blood from a few donors (TCRdb year 2017). Receptor libraries were prepared by the immunoSEQ multiplex PCR assay. Here the immuneACCESS table is served through TCRdb, limited to in-frame sequences with V and J called. Missing clones are a known gap in these copies; in checked studies unresolved V genes cover under half, and the rest lacks a known reason. The sample table contains nearly 70,000 clones; only one count was recorded for about nine tenths of them. 4.7% of the sample is taken by the ten largest. Concerning this clone itself: The clone's antigen remains unknown. No much larger clone exists at a distance of one base, and base qualities are not known.

Unmatched junction bases come to 6, with V trimmed by 3 bases and J by 4 bases. In the germline V gene, CDR1 corresponds to SGHTA and CDR2 to FQGNSA. The CDR3 measures 15 amino acids from cysteine to phenylalanine. Only CDR3 DNA is held: 45 bases, read in frame from base 1. The V and J genes are TRBV7-2 and TRBJ2-3, and TRBD2 aligns with 8 junction nucleotides. The sample consisted of PBMCs. The sequence was collected from a human donor in good health. Some clones in this sample may be carry-over from other donors' samples. The base sequence is TGTGCCAGCAGCTTCGGGCGGGGGGCCCCAGATACGCAGTATTTT. It translates as CASSFGRGAPDTQYF.